This is a list of T cell receptor beta chains from one sample in a study of control samples from healthy donors and cancer patients. The assay was immunoSEQ multiplex PCR, and TCRdb's table has in-frame clones only and misses some. The sample has about 90,000 clones; 90% are singletons. The sample comprised blood. The receptors come from a woman under 30 in good health. CDR3s include the opening cysteine and the closing phenylalanine or tryptophan. The order of the fields is V gene, J gene, CDR3 length, D gene, clone size, CDR3 protein, CDR3 DNA. A D gene is named only where the DNA matches it firmly. Only some rows state a clone size, as once, few, many or a class for expanded clones.

TRBV6-5,TRBJ2-1,14,.,.,CARGGAASDNEQFF,TGTGCCAGGGGGGGGGCGGCTAGCGACAATGAGCAGTTCTTC
TRBV6-5,TRBJ1-2,14,.,.,CASSRAAEFYGYTF,TGTGCCAGCAGCAGGGCAGCGGAATTCTATGGCTACACCTTC
TRBV5-6,TRBJ2-7,15,.,once,CASETGGSLTYEQYF,TGTGCCAGCGAGACAGGAGGCAGTTTAACCTACGAGCAGTACTTC
TRBV7-7,TRBJ1-5,13,TRBD1,once,CASSIGTGQPQHF,TGTGCCAGCAGCATTGGGACAGGGCAGCCCCAGCATTTT
TRBV6-1,TRBJ2-2,14,.,.,CASSESQNTGELFF,TGTGCCAGCAGTGAAAGCCAGAACACCGGGGAGCTGTTTTTT
TRBV15,TRBJ2-6,17,.,.,CATSREGRPSGANVLTF,TGTGCCACCAGCAGAGAGGGCAGGCCCTCTGGGGCCAACGTCCTGACTTTC
TRBV2,TRBJ2-6,15,TRBD1,.,CASRTGLSGANVLTF,TGTGCCAGTAGGACAGGGCTCTCTGGGGCCAACGTCCTGACTTTC
TRBV9,TRBJ2-3,17,TRBD1,.,CATLRQGQGECTDTQYF,TGTGCCACCCTAAGACAGGGTCAAGGGGAGTGCACAGATACGCAGTATTTT
TRBV19,TRBJ1-2,15,TRBD1,.,CASSLTGGEVYGYTF,TGTGCCAGTAGTCTCACAGGGGGTGAGGTTTATGGCTACACCTTC
TRBV2,TRBJ1-4,13,.,.,CASTEGANEKLFF,TGTGCCAGTACAGAGGGGGCTAATGAAAAACTGTTTTTT
TRBV7-9,TRBJ2-2,17,.,.,CASGQRGENTNTGELFF,TGTGCCAGCGGCCAACGTGGGGAGAATACGAACACCGGGGAGCTGTTTTTT
TRBV21-1,TRBJ2-4,13,.,.,CASSKNFQNIQYF,TGTGCCAGCAGCAAAAACTTTCAAAACATTCAGTACTTC
TRBV7-6,TRBJ2-5,11,.,.,CASSGMGTQYF,TGTGCCAGCAGCGGGATGGGGACCCAGTACTTC
TRBV11-2,TRBJ1-2,13,.,.,CASSFDSYYGYTF,TGTGCCAGCAGCTTCGACTCGTACTATGGCTACACCTTC
TRBV7-9,TRBJ2-7,13,.,.,CASSLGFSYEQYF,TGTGCCAGCAGCTTAGGCTTCTCCTACGAGCAGTACTTC
TRBV5-5,TRBJ1-3,16,.,.,CASSRNAPSTGNTIYF,TGTGCCAGCAGCCGGAACGCGCCAAGCACTGGAAACACCATATATTTT
TRBV6-5,TRBJ1-5,15,.,.,CASSPGAHSNQPQHF,TGTGCCAGCAGTCCAGGGGCCCATAGCAATCAGCCCCAGCATTTT
TRBV7-8,TRBJ1-2,14,TRBD1,.,CASSLVGQDYGYTF,TGTGCCAGCAGCTTAGTCGGACAGGATTATGGCTACACCTTC
TRBV5-1,TRBJ1-2,15,TRBD1,.,CASSDSGTASGGYTF,TGCGCCAGCAGCGACTCCGGGACAGCCTCGGGGGGCTACACCTTC
TRBV10-3,TRBJ2-2,13,.,.,CAISETGTGELFF,TGTGCCATCAGTGAGACCGGGACCGGGGAGCTGTTTTTT
TRBV7-3,TRBJ1-1,15,.,.,CASSPSFGGRTEAFF,TGTGCCAGCAGCCCCAGCTTTGGGGGGAGGACTGAAGCTTTCTTT
TRBV11-2,TRBJ1-2,17,TRBD1,.,CASSATLGTGTNYGYTF,TGTGCCAGCAGCGCAACCCTAGGGACAGGGACCAACTATGGCTACACCTTC
TRBV5-1,TRBJ2-4,16,TRBD1,.,CASSLGQGAAKNIQYF,TGCGCCAGCAGCTTAGGACAGGGGGCGGCCAAAAACATTCAGTACTTC
TRBV3-1/TRBV3-2,TRBJ2-3,19,.,.,CASSQESGFRGWGTDTQYF,TGTGCCAGCAGCCAAGAATCTGGGTTCCGGGGATGGGGCACAGATACGCAGTATTTT
TRBV24-1,TRBJ1-1,18,.,.,CATSDAPGRSGVNTEAFF,TGTGCCACCAGTGACGCCCCGGGTAGGTCAGGAGTGAACACTGAAGCTTTCTTT
TRBV5-1,TRBJ2-5,15,TRBD1,.,CASSLGQGFWETQYF,TGCGCCAGCAGCTTAGGACAGGGGTTTTGGGAGACCCAGTACTTC
TRBV2,TRBJ1-5,13,TRBD1,.,CASNGQVNQPQHF,TGTGCCAGCAATGGACAGGTTAATCAGCCCCAGCATTTT
TRBV9,TRBJ2-3,12,.,once,CASSVQGDTQYF,TGTGCCAGCAGCGTACAGGGAGATACGCAGTATTTT
TRBV12-3/TRBV12-4,TRBJ1-1,13,.,.,CASSGGTYTEAFF,TGTGCCAGCAGCGGGGGGACGTACACTGAAGCTTTCTTT
TRBV13,TRBJ2-5,14,.,.,CASSLGLDQETQYF,TGTGCCAGCAGCCTGGGACTGGATCAAGAGACCCAGTACTTC
TRBV5-4,TRBJ1-2,15,TRBD1,.,CASSLRVGQIYGYTF,TGTGCCAGCAGCTTGCGCGTGGGACAGATCTATGGCTACACCTTC
TRBV5-1,TRBJ1-4,16,.,.,CASSLRSGTMNEKLFF,TGCGCCAGCAGCTTACGATCCGGGACAATGAACGAAAAACTGTTTTTT
TRBV5-4,TRBJ2-5,14,.,once,CASSFDAGQETQYF,TGTGCCAGCAGCTTCGACGCGGGGCAAGAGACCCAGTACTTC
TRBV6-1,TRBJ1-2,13,.,.,CASSEDANYGYTF,TGTGCCAGCAGTGAGGACGCCAACTATGGCTACACCTTC
TRBV7-9,TRBJ1-2,17,TRBD1,once,CASSFGTGGADIYGYTF,TGTGCCAGCAGCTTTGGGACAGGGGGCGCGGACATCTATGGCTACACCTTC
TRBV29-1,TRBJ2-1,15,.,.,CSVEGVGTSYNEQFF,TGCAGCGTTGAAGGGGTGGGGACATCCTACAATGAGCAGTTCTTC
TRBV15,TRBJ1-3,13,.,once,CATSRGSGNTIYF,TGTGCCACCAGCAGAGGCTCTGGAAACACCATATATTTT